This T cell receptor (beta chain) was recovered during a study of radiotherapy plus CTLA-4 blockade in lung cancer. General observations from the study: Expansion of tumor-derived TCR clones was observed in blood after radiotherapy plus ipilimumab. Together with interferon-beta, which increased in serum after radiation, early dynamic changes in blood T cell clones were reportedly the best predictors of response.

This CDR3 contains 13 residues. CDR1 SGHRS and CDR2 YFSETQ come from the germline V gene. The ends were cut back, 0 bases at V and 7 bases at J, with 11 bases in the middle. Of note for this clone: The antigen remains unidentified.

The method was immunoSEQ multiplex PCR; TCRdb's version includes in-frame clones alone and lacks a portion of them. The profile shows 81,000 or so clones, around 78% of them singletons. Sequencing was performed on peripheral blood, taken from a patient treated with radiotherapy plus ipilimumab. This receptor was identified in a human donor with non-small cell lung cancer whose response to radiotherapy plus ipilimumab could not be evaluated. Some clones in this sample may be carry-over from other donors' samples. V gene TRBV5-1 combines with J gene TRBJ2-7, with D perhaps TRBD2 (5 bases). The CDR3 nucleotides read TGCGCCAGCAGCTTGGGGTACTCGGGGGAGCAGTACTTC. Translating it yields CASSLGYSGEQYF.